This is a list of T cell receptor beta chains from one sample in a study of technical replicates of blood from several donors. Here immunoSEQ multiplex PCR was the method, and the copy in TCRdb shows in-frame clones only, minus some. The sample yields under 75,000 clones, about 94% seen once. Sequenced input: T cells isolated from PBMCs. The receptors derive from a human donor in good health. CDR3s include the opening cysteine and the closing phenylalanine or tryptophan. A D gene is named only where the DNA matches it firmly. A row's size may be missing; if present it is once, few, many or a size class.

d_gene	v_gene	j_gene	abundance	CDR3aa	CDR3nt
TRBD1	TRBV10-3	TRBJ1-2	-	CAIRQGDSGYTF	TGTGCCATCCGACAGGGTGATAGTGGCTACACCTTC
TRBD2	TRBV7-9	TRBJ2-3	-	CASSLYGLAGPTDTQYF	TGTGCCAGCAGCCTCTACGGACTAGCGGGACCCACAGATACGCAGTATTTT
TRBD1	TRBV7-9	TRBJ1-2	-	CASSPGTANGYTF	TGTGCCAGCAGCCCGGGGACAGCAAATGGCTACACCTTC
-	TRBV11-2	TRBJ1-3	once	CASSTPGVLGTIYF	TGTGCCAGCAGCACGCCCGGGGTCCTGGGCACCATATATTTT
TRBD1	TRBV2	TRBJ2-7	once	CASLGQTSYEQYF	TGTGCCAGCCTGGGACAGACCTCCTACGAGCAGTACTTC
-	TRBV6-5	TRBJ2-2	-	CASSYSIGEDTGELFF	TGTGCCAGCAGTTACTCGATAGGGGAGGACACCGGGGAGCTGTTTTTT
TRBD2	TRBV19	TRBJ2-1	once	CASSIGLAGVDEQFF	TGTGCCAGTAGTATCGGACTAGCGGGAGTGGATGAGCAGTTCTTC
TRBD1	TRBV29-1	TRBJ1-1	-	CSSRQGRDTEAFF	TGCAGCTCCAGACAGGGGCGAGACACTGAAGCTTTCTTT
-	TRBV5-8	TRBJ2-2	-	CASSLVRVTNTGELFF	TGTGCCAGCAGCTTGGTCAGGGTAACGAACACCGGGGAGCTGTTTTTT
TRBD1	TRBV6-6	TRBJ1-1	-	CASSLQGYTEAFF	TGTGCCAGCAGTCTACAGGGGTATACTGAAGCTTTCTTT
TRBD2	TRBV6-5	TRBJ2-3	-	CASRLAGGSTDTQYF	TGTGCCAGCAGGCTAGCGGGAGGGAGTACAGATACGCAGTATTTT
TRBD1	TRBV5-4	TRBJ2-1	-	CASSLGQGLPNEQFF	TGTGCCAGCAGCTTGGGACAGGGCCTTCCGAATGAGCAGTTCTTC
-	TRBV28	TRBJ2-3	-	CASSQGSLPADTQYF	TGTGCCAGCAGTCAGGGTTCCCTACCCGCAGATACGCAGTATTTT
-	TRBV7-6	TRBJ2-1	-	CASSFNIRDTYNEQFF	TGTGCCAGCAGCTTTAATATCCGGGACACTTACAATGAGCAGTTCTTC
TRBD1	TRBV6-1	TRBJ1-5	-	CASSDGMWTGVDQPQHF	TGTGCCAGCAGTGATGGTATGTGGACAGGGGTTGATCAGCCCCAGCATTTT
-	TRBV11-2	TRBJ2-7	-	CASSSHQQRNYEQYF	TGTGCCAGCAGCTCACATCAACAGCGGAACTACGAGCAGTACTTC
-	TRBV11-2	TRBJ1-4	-	CASSLGDATNEKLFF	TGTGCCAGCAGCTTAGGAGATGCAACTAATGAAAAACTGTTTTTT
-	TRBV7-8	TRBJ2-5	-	CASRSSVLGVETQYF	TGTGCCAGCAGATCTAGCGTCCTGGGGGTAGAGACCCAGTACTTC
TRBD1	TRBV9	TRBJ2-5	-	CASSVPRTGGQETQYF	TGTGCCAGCAGCGTACCGCGGACAGGGGGTCAAGAGACCCAGTACTTC
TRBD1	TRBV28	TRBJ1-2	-	CASSEGAVYGYTF	TGTGCCAGCTCGGAGGGGGCGGTCTATGGCTACACCTTC
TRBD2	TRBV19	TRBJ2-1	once	CASTLHGTSGRNEQFF	TGTGCCAGTACCCTACATGGGACTAGCGGGCGGAATGAGCAGTTCTTC
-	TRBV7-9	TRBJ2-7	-	CASSSTRSYEQYF	TGTGCCAGCAGCTCGACTAGGTCCTACGAGCAGTACTTC
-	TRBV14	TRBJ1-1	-	CASSVNLGDTEAFF	TGTGCCAGCAGCGTAAACCTAGGGGACACTGAAGCTTTCTTT
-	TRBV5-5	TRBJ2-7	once	CASSLTGHYEQYF	TGTGCCAGCAGCTTGACAGGGCACTACGAGCAGTACTTC
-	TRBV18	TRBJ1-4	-	CASSPGQGSEKLFF	TGTGCCAGCTCACCCGGGCAGGGGAGCGAAAAACTGTTTTTT
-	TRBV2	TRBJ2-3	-	CASSRGYGDTDTQYF	TGTGCCAGCTCCCGGGGGTATGGCGACACAGATACGCAGTATTTT
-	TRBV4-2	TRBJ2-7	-	CASSSNGDFSYEQYF	TGTGCCAGCAGTTCCAATGGAGACTTCTCCTACGAGCAGTACTTC
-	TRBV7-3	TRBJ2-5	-	CASSLTREETQYF	TGTGCCAGCAGCTTAACGAGGGAAGAGACCCAGTACTTC
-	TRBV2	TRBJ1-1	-	CASSRQVAWDTEAFF	TGTGCCAGCAGTCGACAGGTTGCTTGGGACACTGAAGCTTTCTTT
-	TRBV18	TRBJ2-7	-	CASSRSGTYEQYF	TGTGCCAGCTCACGATCAGGCACCTACGAGCAGTACTTC
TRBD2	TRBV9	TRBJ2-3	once	CASNLGGRALTDTQYF	TGTGCCAGCAACTTGGGCGGGAGGGCCCTCACAGATACGCAGTATTTT
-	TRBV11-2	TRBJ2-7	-	CASSFSEQYF	TGTGCCAGCAGCTTTAGCGAGCAGTACTTC
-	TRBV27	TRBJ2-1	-	CASSFSMGHEQFF	TGTGCCAGCAGTTTTTCGATGGGGCATGAGCAGTTCTTC
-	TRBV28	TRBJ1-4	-	CASTTAWSQGGNEKLFF	TGTGCCAGCACCACAGCCTGGTCTCAAGGAGGTAATGAAAAACTGTTTTTT
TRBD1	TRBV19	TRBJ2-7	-	CASSTDREVNEQYF	TGTGCCAGTAGTACCGACAGGGAAGTGAACGAGCAGTACTTC
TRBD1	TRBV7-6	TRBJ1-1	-	CASSLAGQGMNTEAFF	TGTGCCAGCAGCTTAGCTGGACAGGGTATGAACACTGAAGCTTTCTTT